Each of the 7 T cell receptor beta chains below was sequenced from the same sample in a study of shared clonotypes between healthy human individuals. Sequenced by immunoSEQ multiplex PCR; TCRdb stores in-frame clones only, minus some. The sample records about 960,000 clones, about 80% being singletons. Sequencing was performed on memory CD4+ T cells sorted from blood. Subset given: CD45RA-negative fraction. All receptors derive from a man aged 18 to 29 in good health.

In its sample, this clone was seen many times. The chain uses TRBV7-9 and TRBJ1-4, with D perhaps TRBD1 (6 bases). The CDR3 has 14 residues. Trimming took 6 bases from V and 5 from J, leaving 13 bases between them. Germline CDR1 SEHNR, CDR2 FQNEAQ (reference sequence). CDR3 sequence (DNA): TGTGCCAGCAGGAGTGGGGGCTCCAATGAAAAACTGTTTTTT. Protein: CASRSGGSNEKLFF.

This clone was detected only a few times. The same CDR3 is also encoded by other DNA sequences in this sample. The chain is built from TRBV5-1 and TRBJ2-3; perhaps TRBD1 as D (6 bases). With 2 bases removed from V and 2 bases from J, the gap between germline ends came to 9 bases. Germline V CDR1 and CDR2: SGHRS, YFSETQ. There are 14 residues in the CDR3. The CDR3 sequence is CASSLGQITDTQYF. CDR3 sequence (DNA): TGCGCCAGCAGCTTAGGACAGATCACAGATACGCAGTATTTT.

CDR3 sequence (DNA): TGTGCCAGTAGTATCGACAGGGGGCTCACAGATACGCAGTATTTT. Amino acid sequence: CASSIDRGLTDTQYF. The rearrangement joins TRBV19 to TRBJ2-3, with TRBD1 matching 10 bases. The CDR3 totals 15 residues. The V and J ends lost 3 bases and 2 bases, in that order; junction bases with no gene match: 2. Germline CDR1 LNHDA, CDR2 SQIVND (reference sequence).

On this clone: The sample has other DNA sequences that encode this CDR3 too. This chain's CDR3 is CASSLDYYEQYF. The CDR3 nucleotides are TGTGCCAGCAGCTTAGATTACTACGAGCAGTACTTC. The genes are TRBV7-2 and TRBJ2-7; D uncertain. The CDR3 sequence is 12 residues long. CDR1 and CDR2 from the germline V gene are SGHTA and FQGNSA. V was trimmed by 1 base and J by 3 bases, leaving 4 bases between them.

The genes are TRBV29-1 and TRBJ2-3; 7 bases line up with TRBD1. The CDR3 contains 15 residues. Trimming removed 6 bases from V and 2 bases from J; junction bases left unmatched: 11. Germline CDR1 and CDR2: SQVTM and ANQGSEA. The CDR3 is CSVALTGKSTDTQYF. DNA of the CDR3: TGCAGCGTCGCATTGACAGGGAAGTCCACAGATACGCAGTATTTT.

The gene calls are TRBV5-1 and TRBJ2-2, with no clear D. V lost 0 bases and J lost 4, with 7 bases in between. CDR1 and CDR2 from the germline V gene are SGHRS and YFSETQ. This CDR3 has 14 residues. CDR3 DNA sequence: TGCGCCAGCAGCTTGGCTTGGGGCACCGGGGAGCTGTTTTTT. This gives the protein CASSLAWGTGELFF.

The CDR3 here is CASSPPWGAGSTDTQYF. The CDR3 DNA reads TGTGCCAGCTCACCACCGTGGGGGGCAGGTAGCACAGATACGCAGTATTTT. V is TRBV18 and J is TRBJ2-3; TRBD1 or TRBD2 may be the D gene (6 bases each). Germline V gene sequence: CDR1 KGHSH, CDR2 LQKENI. The CDR3 covers 17 residues. The ends were cut back, 0 bases at V and 0 bases at J, with 13 bases in the middle.